Presented here are 6 T cell receptor beta chains from one specimen sequenced in a study of T cell responses to AZD1222 COVID-19 vaccine. Sequencing was performed with immunoSEQ multiplex PCR; in TCRdb, only in-frame clones are kept and a portion is missing. The sample carries about 96,000 clones, 89% recorded once. This specimen consisted of peripheral blood, obtained on day 0 of AZD1222 vaccination. The origin of the receptors is an adult in good health.

In this sample, this clone turned up once. This rearrangement joins TRBV12-3 or TRBV12-4 to TRBJ1-2, with D perhaps matching TRBD1 (5 bases). The CDR3 sequence is 12 residues long. With 6 bases removed from V and 4 bases from J, the gap between germline ends came to 9 bases. The CDR3 coding sequence is TGTGCCAGCAGCACGGGACCCTATGGCTACACCTTC. Translation: CASSTGPYGYTF.

The V gene is TRBV11-3, the J gene TRBJ2-2; maybe TRBD1 (6 bases). V was trimmed by 5 bases and J by 8 bases, leaving 12 bases between them. The CDR3 is 13 residues long. The germline V gene encodes CDR1 SGHNT and CDR2 YENEEA. The CDR3 region has the DNA TGTGCCAGCAGCCCCAGGGGACCGGGGGAGCTGTTTTTT. Translation gives CASSPRGPGELFF.

This clone is a singleton in its sample. This chain links TRBV30 with TRBJ1-2, with D perhaps TRBD1 (6 bases). With 2 bases removed from V and 7 bases from J, the gap between germline ends came to 20 bases. Germline V gene sequence: CDR1 GTSNPN, CDR2 SVGIG (reference sequence). There are 15 residues in the CDR3. CDR3 in amino acids: CAWSPYRAGRGGYTF. CDR3 DNA: TGTGCCTGGAGTCCATACAGGGCCGGGCGGGGTGGCTACACCTTC.

The V gene is TRBV5-6, the J gene TRBJ1-4; no reliable D call. Looked up from germline, CDR1 is SGHDT and CDR2 is YYEEEE. Trimming left V 0 bases short and J 8 bases short, with 11 bases between. This CDR3 contains 14 residues. The CDR3 here is CASSLAGVREKLFF. As DNA, the CDR3 is TGTGCCAGCAGCTTGGCCGGGGTACGGGAAAAACTGTTTTTT.

This clone turned up a few times. The V and J genes are TRBV6-1 and TRBJ1-1; 8 bases line up with TRBD1. Per germline, CDR1 MNHNS and CDR2 SASEGT. CDR3 length: 16 amino acids. V was pared by 4 bases and J by 6 bases, with 13 bases of the junction left unmatched. Here the CDR3 DNA reads TGTGCCAGCAGTGTACGACAGGGGCGTTCCCCCGCTGAAGCTTTCTTT. The encoded protein is CASSVRQGRSPAEAFF.

This clone was seen a handful of times. The CDR3 nucleotides are TGTGCCAGCAGCCCGGAAACAGTGAACACTGAAGCTTTCTTT. Translated, it gives CASSPETVNTEAFF. The V call is TRBV16, the J call TRBJ1-1, with D uncertain. The CDR3 is 14 residues long. V lost 4 bases and J lost 0, with 9 bases in between. CDR1 and CDR2 from the germline V gene are KGHSY and FQNENV. The entire variable domain, with the rest obtained from reference TRBV16 and TRBJ1-1, is as follows: GEEVAQTPKHLVRGEGQKAKLYCAPIKGHSYVFWYQQVLKNEFKFLISFQNENVFDETGMPKERFSAKCLPNSPCSLEIQATKLEDSAVYFCASSPETVNTEAFFGQGTRLTVV.